This T cell receptor beta chain was recorded in a study of blood T cell repertoires in COVID-19 (dated by TCRdb to 2020 to 2022). For the wider study: Samples covering the acute and convalescent phases of COVID-19 were provided by collaborators in the United States, Italy and Spain. HLA class I and class II types, where available, came from metadata supplied by the sample provider rather than from assay-based typing. Subjects who had been exposed to COVID-19, were actively infected with it, or had recovered from it provided the deeply sampled blood TCRbeta repertoires that made up the dataset. The prospective study material was composed of cDNA or gDNA derived from T cells, B-cell-depleted T cells, or PBMCs. The samples were drawn from the first 160 participants of the ongoing ImmuneRACE study and from some 1,300 subjects provided by 6 global collaborators. The sample metadata nearly always contained a de-identified subject ID, COVID-19 status, age in years and sex. The repertoires were released in a freely available public database intended as a resource for research on the immune response to SARS-CoV-2.

Worth noting for this clone: Its antigen remains undetermined. Nothing much larger sits one base from this clone, and base qualities are not available.

Collaborating institutions collected whole blood in K2EDTA tubes following their own protocols. For TCRbeta analysis, collaborators shipped samples in one of three forms: frozen whole blood, isolated PBMCs, or DNA extracted from either of those sample types. Compared with germline, V lacks 4 bases and J lacks 1 base; bases without a gene match: 5. Including cysteine and phenylalanine, the CDR3 has 15 amino acids. Of the read, only the CDR3 DNA is kept; its 45 bases are in frame from base 1. The germline V gene yields SGHTA for CDR1 and FQGTGA for CDR2. What the research found in general, with its limitations: The quantity of clinical and demographic metadata differed by source and by participant and was supplied without curation.

TCRbeta CDR3 regions were amplified from genomic DNA using the immunoSEQ Assay, a bias-controlled multiplex PCR. Turning to the authors' computational methods: Within the assay, amplification of reference gene primers was used to estimate how many nucleated cells each sample contained. Sequence reads were collapsed and filtered to measure the absolute abundance of every unique TCRbeta CDR3 rearrangement. For each sample, productive Simpson clonality was calculated as the square root of Simpson's diversity index over productive rearrangements. Imported from immuneACCESS, the table was reduced by TCRdb to in-frame sequences with V and J called. These copies leave out some clones; in studies compared against another copy, an unresolved V gene accounts for under half, and the cause of the remainder is not known. D and trimming were read from the DNA, whereas the V and J calls and clone size are those reported in that table. The sample table contains approximately 280,000 clones; only one count was recorded for over 75% of them. In total, the top ten clones hold roughly 9% of the sample.

Sequencing was carried out using peripheral blood. The chain is assembled from TRBV7-3 and TRBJ2-7; 9 central nucleotides agree with TRBD2. This TCR was sampled from a man between 18 and 35 years old with active or convalescent COVID-19. Here the CDR3 is given as CASSSLAGASYEQYF. The DNA is as follows: TGTGCCAGCAGCTCGTTAGCGGGGGCTTCCTACGAGCAGTACTTC.